This is a list of T cell receptor beta chains from one sample in a study of regulatory T cells in long-lasting Graves disease. TCRdb independently ran MiXCR on the multiplex PCR reads; one entry per CDR3 protein. Among 200,000 to 250,000 distinct CDR3 sequences, roughly a fifth were seen once, and the ten largest hold around 11%. This sample was shared with a second study, whose subject was T cells in Graves' hyperthyroidism and ophthalmopathy.

Sequences were derived from peripheral blood mononuclear cells (PBMCs), sampled at new diagnosis, from a patient treated with antithyroid drugs. Receptors were obtained from a woman younger than 45 with Graves disease. The CDR3 runs from the conserved cysteine through the conserved F or W. Fields, in order: V gene, D gene, J gene, clone size, CDR3 length, CDR3 protein, CDR3 DNA. D genes are given only for firm matches. Part of the rows lack a size; the others show once, few, many or a class for expanded clones.

v_call: TRBV9
d_call: -
j_call: TRBJ2-2
clone_size: -
cdr3_length: 15
cdr3_aa: CASSEQDSNTGELFF
cdr3_nt: TGTGCCAGCAGCGAACAGGATTCGAACACCGGGGAGCTGTTTTTT

v_call: TRBV27
d_call: -
j_call: TRBJ1-1
clone_size: many
cdr3_length: 17
cdr3_aa: CASSLLSAGDRNTEAFF
cdr3_nt: TGTGCCAGCAGTTTATTGTCAGCAGGGGATCGAAACACTGAAGCTTTCTTT

v_call: TRBV2
d_call: TRBD2
j_call: TRBJ2-7
clone_size: many
cdr3_length: 14
cdr3_aa: CATKSGTTSYEQYF
cdr3_nt: TGTGCCACCAAATCCGGGACTACCTCCTACGAGCAGTACTTC

v_call: TRBV19
d_call: -
j_call: TRBJ1-5
clone_size: few
cdr3_length: 12
cdr3_aa: CASSLSGWPQHF
cdr3_nt: TGTGCCAGTAGTTTGAGCGGCTGGCCCCAGCATTTT

v_call: TRBV6-1
d_call: -
j_call: TRBJ1-1
clone_size: many
cdr3_length: 11
cdr3_aa: CASRKENEAFF
cdr3_nt: TGTGCCAGCAGGAAAGAAAACGAAGCTTTCTTT

v_call: TRBV6-1
d_call: -
j_call: TRBJ1-1
clone_size: many
cdr3_length: 11
cdr3_aa: CASKQNTEAFF
cdr3_nt: TGTGCCAGCAAACAGAACACTGAAGCTTTCTTT

v_call: TRBV4-1
d_call: -
j_call: TRBJ1-4
clone_size: -
cdr3_length: 15
cdr3_aa: CASSQEGAWGEKLFF
cdr3_nt: TGCGCCAGCAGCCAAGAAGGGGCTTGGGGGGAAAAACTGTTTTTT

v_call: TRBV12-3/TRBV12-4
d_call: -
j_call: TRBJ2-5
clone_size: -
cdr3_length: 14
cdr3_aa: CASSRGGDLETQYF
cdr3_nt: TGTGCCAGCAGCCGAGGCGGGGACCTGGAGACCCAGTACTTC

v_call: TRBV27
d_call: -
j_call: TRBJ1-2
clone_size: many
cdr3_length: 14
cdr3_aa: CASSWVPLREGYTF
cdr3_nt: TGTGCCAGCAGTTGGGTCCCGCTCAGAGAAGGCTACACCTTC

v_call: TRBV5-5
d_call: TRBD1
j_call: TRBJ2-7
clone_size: many
cdr3_length: 16
cdr3_aa: CASSPRGGDRGYEQYF
cdr3_nt: TGTGCCAGCAGCCCTCGAGGAGGGGACAGGGGTTACGAGCAGTACTTC

v_call: TRBV13
d_call: -
j_call: TRBJ2-1
clone_size: many
cdr3_length: 14
cdr3_aa: CASSHPQEYNEQFF
cdr3_nt: TGTGCCAGCAGCCATCCTCAGGAATACAATGAGCAGTTCTTC